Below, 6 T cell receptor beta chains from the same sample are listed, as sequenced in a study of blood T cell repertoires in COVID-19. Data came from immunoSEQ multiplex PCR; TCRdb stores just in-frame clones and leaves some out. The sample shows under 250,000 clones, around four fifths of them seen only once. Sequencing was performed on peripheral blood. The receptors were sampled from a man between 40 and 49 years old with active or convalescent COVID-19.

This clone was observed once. CDR3 nucleotides: TGTGCCAGCAGCTCCACCATGGCAGGGAACACTGAAGCTTTCTTT. Residues: CASSSTMAGNTEAFF. The chain combines TRBV7-2 with TRBJ1-1; D unclear. The CDR3 totals 15 residues. V was shortened by 4 bases and J by 1 base, with 13 bases between the two germline ends. CDR1 and CDR2 (germline): SGHTA, FQGNSA. The whole variable domain, remainder taken from reference TRBV7-2 and TRBJ1-1, is GAGVSQSPSNKVTEKGKDVELRCDPISGHTALYWYRQSLGQGLEFLIYFQGNSAPDKSGLPSDRFSAERTGGSVSTLTIQRTQQEDSAVYLCASSSTMAGNTEAFFGQGTRLTVV.

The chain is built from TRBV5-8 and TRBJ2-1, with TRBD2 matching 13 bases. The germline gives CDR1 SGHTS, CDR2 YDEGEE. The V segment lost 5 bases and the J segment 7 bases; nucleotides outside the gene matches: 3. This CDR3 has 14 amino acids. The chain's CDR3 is CASRWTSGSNEQFF. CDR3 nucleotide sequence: TGTGCCAGCAGATGGACTAGCGGGAGTAATGAGCAGTTCTTC.

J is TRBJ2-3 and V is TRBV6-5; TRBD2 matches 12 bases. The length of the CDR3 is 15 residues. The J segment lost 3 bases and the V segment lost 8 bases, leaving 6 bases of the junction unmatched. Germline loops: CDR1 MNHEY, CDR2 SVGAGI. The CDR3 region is CASRSSGGATDTQYF. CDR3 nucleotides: TGTGCCAGCCGATCTAGCGGGGGGGCAACAGATACGCAGTATTTT.

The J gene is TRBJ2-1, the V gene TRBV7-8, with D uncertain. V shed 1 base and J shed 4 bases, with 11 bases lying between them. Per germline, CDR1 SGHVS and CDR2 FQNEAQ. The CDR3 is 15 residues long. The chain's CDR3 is CASSLVQSQYNEQFF. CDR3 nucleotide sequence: TGTGCCAGCAGCTTAGTCCAGTCACAATACAATGAGCAGTTCTTC.

The CDR3 sequence is CASSPPAGGYGYTF. DNA of the CDR3: TGTGCCAGCAGCCCTCCAGCGGGCGGCTATGGCTACACCTTC. This chain connects TRBV11-2 to TRBJ1-2; D uncertain. The CDR3 runs 14 residues. V lost 5 bases and J 4 bases, leaving 14 bases between the germline ends. The germline V gene encodes CDR1 SGHAT and CDR2 FQNNGV.

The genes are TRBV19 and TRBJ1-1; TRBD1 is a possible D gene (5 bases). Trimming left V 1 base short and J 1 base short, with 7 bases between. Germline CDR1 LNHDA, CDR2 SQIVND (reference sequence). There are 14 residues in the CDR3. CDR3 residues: CASSIVQGNTEAFF. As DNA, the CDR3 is TGTGCCAGTAGTATAGTCCAGGGGAACACTGAAGCTTTCTTT.